The entry below describes one TCR beta chain. The target antigen is unknown. The source of the sample is a study of tumor-infiltrating lymphocytes in localized non-small cell lung cancer. General study findings and limits: Tumor T-cell fraction was not associated with recurrence-free survival.

Profiled with immunoSEQ multiplex PCR; TCRdb holds only in-frame clones, not every one. The table includes approximately 17,000 clones, around 63% detected once. This CDR3 spans 13 amino acids. This sequence originates from a human donor with non-small cell lung cancer. J is TRBJ2-7 and V is TRBV12-1; the table names TRBD1, a call not compared with the DNA. TRBV12-1 is flagged as a pseudogene. The sequenced material came from lung tumor tissue. As DNA, the CDR3 is TGTGCCACCACTCAGGGCTCCTGCTACGAGCAGTACTTC. Translated: CATTQGSCYEQYF.